This T cell receptor beta chain was sequenced during a study of blood T cell repertoires in COVID-19. Study as a whole: Acute and convalescent COVID-19 specimens originated in the United States, Italy and Spain. The cDNA or gDNA used as material had been derived from T cells, B-cell-depleted T cells, or PBMCs.

V was clipped by 5 bases and J by 1 base, with 11 bases between them. The CDR3 spans 15 residues. The germline V gene encodes CDR1 SNHLY and CDR2 FYNNEI. Original analysis: Counts of nucleated cells, estimated from reference gene primer amplification, were obtained. Profiling relied on immunoSEQ multiplex PCR, and the TCRdb table lists in-frame clones only, not all of them. Clone size and V and J calls were adopted from that table, with D and trimming inferred from the DNA. The sample records 150,000 or so clones, approximately 86% being singletons. Patients in Seattle were enrolled during active infection, then followed longitudinally.

V gene TRBV2 combines with J gene TRBJ2-2, with D tentatively TRBD1 (6 bases). The specimen sequenced was peripheral blood. The receptor comes from a woman in her 70s with COVID-19, enrolled during active disease. CDR3 protein: CASSPDRMNTGELFF. The CDR3 DNA sequence: TGTGCCAGCAGTCCCGACAGGATGAACACCGGGGAGCTGTTTTTT.